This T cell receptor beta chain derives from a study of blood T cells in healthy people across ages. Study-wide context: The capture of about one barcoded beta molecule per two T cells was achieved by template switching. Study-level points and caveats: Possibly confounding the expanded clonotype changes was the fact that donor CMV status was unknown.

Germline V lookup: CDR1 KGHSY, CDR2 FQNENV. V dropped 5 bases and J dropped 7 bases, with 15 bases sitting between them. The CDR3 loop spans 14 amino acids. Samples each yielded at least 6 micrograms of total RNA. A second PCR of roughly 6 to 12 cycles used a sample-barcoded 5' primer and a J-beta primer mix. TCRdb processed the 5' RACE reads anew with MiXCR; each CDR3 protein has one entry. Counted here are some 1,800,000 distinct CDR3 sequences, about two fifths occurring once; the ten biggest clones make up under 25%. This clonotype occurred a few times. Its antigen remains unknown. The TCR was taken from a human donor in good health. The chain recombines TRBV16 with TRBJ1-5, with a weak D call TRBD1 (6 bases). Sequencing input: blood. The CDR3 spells CASSATGYNQPQHF. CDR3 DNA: TGTGCCAGCAGCGCTACAGGGTATAACCAGCCCCAGCATTTT.